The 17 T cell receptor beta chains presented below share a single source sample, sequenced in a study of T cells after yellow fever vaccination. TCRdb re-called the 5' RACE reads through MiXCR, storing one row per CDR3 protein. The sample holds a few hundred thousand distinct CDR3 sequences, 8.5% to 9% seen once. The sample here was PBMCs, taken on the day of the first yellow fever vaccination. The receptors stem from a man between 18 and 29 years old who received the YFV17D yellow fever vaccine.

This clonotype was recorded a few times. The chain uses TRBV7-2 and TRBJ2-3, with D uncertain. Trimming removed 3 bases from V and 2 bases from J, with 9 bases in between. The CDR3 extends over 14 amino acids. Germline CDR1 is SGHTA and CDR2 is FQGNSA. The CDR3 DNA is TGTGCCAGCAGCTTTAACGGTCCCACAGATACGCAGTATTTT. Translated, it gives CASSFNGPTDTQYF.

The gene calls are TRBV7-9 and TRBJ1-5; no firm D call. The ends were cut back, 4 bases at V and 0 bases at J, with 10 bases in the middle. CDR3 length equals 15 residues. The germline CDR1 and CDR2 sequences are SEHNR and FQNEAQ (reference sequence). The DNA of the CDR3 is TGTGCCAGCAGCTCCGGGGAGTATAGCAATCAGCCCCAGCATTTT. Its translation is CASSSGEYSNQPQHF.

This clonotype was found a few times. The CDR3 loop is CASSFRDAETQYF. CDR3 nucleotides: TGTGCCAGCAGCTTCCGGGACGCAGAGACCCAGTACTTC. The chain employs TRBV7-2 and TRBJ2-5; possibly TRBD1 or TRBD2 for D (5 bases each). Trimming removed 3 bases from V and 4 bases from J, with 9 bases in between. CDR1 is SGHTA and CDR2 is FQGNSA in the germline V gene. The CDR3 is made up of 13 amino acids.

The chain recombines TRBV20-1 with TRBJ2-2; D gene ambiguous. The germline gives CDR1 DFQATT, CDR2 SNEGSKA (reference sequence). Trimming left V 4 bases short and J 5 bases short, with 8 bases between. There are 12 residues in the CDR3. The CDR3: CSATNLTGELFF. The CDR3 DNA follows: TGCAGTGCTACTAACCTTACCGGGGAGCTGTTTTTT.

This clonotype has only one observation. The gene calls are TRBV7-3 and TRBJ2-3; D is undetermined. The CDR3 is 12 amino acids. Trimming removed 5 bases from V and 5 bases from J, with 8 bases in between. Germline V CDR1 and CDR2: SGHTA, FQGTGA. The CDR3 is CASSASGDTQYF. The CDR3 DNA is TGTGCCAGCAGCGCGAGTGGAGATACGCAGTATTTT.

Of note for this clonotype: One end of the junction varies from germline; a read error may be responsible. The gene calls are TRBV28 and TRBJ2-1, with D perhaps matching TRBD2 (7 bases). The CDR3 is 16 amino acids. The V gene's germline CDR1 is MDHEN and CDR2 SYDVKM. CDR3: CASSSPGGPLYKEQFF. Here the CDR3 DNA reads TGTGCCAGCAGTTCCCCCGGGGGGCCACTTTACAAAGAGCAGTTCTTC.

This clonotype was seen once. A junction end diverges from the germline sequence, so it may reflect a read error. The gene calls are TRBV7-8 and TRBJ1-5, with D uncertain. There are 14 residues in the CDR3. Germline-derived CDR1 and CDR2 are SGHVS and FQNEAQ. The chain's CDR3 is CARSLAGFRQPQHF. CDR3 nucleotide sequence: TGTGCCAGGAGCTTAGCGGGGTTTCGGCAGCCCCAGCATTTT.

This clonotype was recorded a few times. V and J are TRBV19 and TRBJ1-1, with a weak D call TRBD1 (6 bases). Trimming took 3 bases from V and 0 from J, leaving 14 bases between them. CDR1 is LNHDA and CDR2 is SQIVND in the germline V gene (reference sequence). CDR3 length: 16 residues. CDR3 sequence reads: CASSIAAQGMNTEAFF. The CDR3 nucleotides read TGTGCCAGTAGTATCGCTGCACAGGGAATGAACACTGAAGCTTTCTTT.

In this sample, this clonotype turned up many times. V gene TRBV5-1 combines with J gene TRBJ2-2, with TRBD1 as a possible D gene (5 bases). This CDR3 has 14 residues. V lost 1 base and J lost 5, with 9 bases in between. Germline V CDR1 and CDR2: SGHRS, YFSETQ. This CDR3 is CASSLWGRTGELFF. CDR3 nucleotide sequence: TGCGCCAGCAGCTTGTGGGGCCGGACCGGGGAGCTGTTTTTT. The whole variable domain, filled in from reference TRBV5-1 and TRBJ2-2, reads KAGVTQTPRYLIKTRGQQVTLSCSPISGHRSVSWYQQTPGQGLQFLFEYFSETQRNKGNFPGRFSGRQFSNSRSEMNVSTLELGDSALYLCASSLWGRTGELFFGEGSRLTVL.

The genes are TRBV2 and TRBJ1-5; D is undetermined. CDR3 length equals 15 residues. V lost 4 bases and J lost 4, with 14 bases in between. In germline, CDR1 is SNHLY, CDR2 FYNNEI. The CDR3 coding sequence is TGTGCCAGCAGTGTATCGGCATTCGGGAATCAGCCCCAGCATTTT. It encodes CASSVSAFGNQPQHF.

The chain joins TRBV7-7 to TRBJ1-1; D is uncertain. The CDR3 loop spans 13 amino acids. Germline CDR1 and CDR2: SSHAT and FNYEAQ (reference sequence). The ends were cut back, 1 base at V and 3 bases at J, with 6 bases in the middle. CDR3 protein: CASSLGRHTEAFF. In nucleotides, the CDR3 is TGTGCCAGCAGCTTAGGACGACACACTGAAGCTTTCTTT. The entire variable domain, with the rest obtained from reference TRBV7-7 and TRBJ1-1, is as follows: GAGVSQSPRYKVTKRGQDVTLRCDPISSHATLYWYQQALGQGPEFLTYFNYEAQPDKSGLPSDRFSAERPEGSISTLTIQRTEQRDSAMYRCASSLGRHTEAFFGQGTRLTVV.

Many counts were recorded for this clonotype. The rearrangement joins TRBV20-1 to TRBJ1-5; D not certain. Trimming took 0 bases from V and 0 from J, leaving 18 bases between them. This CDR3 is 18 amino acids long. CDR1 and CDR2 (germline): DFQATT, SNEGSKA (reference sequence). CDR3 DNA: TGCAGTGCTAGAGATCTGTTGGGCCCCGCGGGTAGCAATCAGCCCCAGCATTTT. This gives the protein CSARDLLGPAGSNQPQHF.

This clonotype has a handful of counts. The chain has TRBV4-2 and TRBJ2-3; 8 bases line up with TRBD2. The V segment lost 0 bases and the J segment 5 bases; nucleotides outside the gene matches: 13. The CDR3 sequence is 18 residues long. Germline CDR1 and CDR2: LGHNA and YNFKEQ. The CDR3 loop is CASSQDVGLARLRDTQYF. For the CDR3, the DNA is TGTGCCAGCAGCCAAGATGTTGGACTAGCCCGGCTGCGAGATACGCAGTATTTT.

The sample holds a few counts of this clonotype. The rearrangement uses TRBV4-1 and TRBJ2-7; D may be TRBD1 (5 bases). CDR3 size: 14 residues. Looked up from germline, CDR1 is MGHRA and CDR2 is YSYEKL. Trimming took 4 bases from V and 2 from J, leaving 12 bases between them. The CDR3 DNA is TGCGCCAGCAGCCCAACAGGAATTCCCTACGAGCAGTACTTC. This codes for CASSPTGIPYEQYF.

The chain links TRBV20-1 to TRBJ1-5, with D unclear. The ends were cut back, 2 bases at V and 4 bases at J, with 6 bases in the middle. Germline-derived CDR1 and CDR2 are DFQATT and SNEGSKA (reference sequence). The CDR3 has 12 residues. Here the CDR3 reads CSARRSNQPQHF. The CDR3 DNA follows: TGCAGTGCTAGAAGGTCAAATCAGCCCCAGCATTTT.

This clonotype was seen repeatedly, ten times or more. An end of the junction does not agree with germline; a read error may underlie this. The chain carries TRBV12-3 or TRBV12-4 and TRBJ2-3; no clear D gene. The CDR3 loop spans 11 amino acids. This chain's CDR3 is CASSLGDTQYF. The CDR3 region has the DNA TGTGCCAGCAGCTTAGGGGATACGCAGTATTTT.

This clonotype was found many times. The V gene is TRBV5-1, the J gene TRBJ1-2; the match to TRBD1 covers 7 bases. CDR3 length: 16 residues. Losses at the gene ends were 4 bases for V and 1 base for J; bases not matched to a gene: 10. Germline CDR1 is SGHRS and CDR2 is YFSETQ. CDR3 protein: CASSPRGQEINYGYTF. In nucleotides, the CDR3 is TGCGCCAGCAGCCCAAGAGGACAGGAAATTAACTATGGCTACACCTTC.